A single sample gave rise to the 18 T cell receptor beta chains below, sequenced in a study of T cells after somatic rescue of genetic block. Assay used: immunoSEQ multiplex PCR; TCRdb lists only in-frame clones, some missing. The sample carries 55,000 or so clones, about 96% recorded once. Sequencing used peripheral blood mononuclear cells (PBMCs). The receptors shown here come from a child less than two years old.

This chain links TRBV9 with TRBJ2-2; D is possibly TRBD2 (5 bases). Trimming took off 4 bases at V and 1 base at J, with 5 bases between the two ends. The V gene's germline CDR1 is SGDLS and CDR2 YYNGEE. This CDR3 comprises 13 residues. The CDR3 loop is CASSRGNTGELFF. The CDR3 region has the DNA TGTGCCAGCAGCCGGGGGAACACCGGGGAGCTGTTTTTT.

This clone was observed a single time. This sequence joins TRBV10-3 and TRBJ1-1; 10 bases fit TRBD1. V trimming: 6 bases; J trimming: 7 bases; junction bases outside the gene matches: 5. The CDR3 runs 13 residues. CDR1 is ENHRY and CDR2 is SYGVKD in the germline V gene. CDR3 coding DNA: TGTGCCATCAGCCTCCGGGACAGGGGTGAAGCTTTCTTT. Its protein product is CAISLRDRGEAFF.

This chain links TRBV4-1 with TRBJ2-1; tentative D call: TRBD1 (7 bases). The V gene lost 0 bases and the J gene lost 1 base, with 13 bases spanning the gap. From germline, CDR1 is MGHRA and CDR2 YSYEKL. The length of the CDR3 is 17 residues. CDR3 DNA sequence: TGCGCCAGCAGCCAAGATCCGTCAGGGGGGTCCTACAATGAGCAGTTCTTC. It is translated as CASSQDPSGGSYNEQFF.

The rearrangement links TRBV10-2 to TRBJ1-1, with D hard to call. V lost 3 bases and J lost 2, with 7 bases in between. Germline lookup yields CDR1 WSHSY and CDR2 SAAADI. The CDR3 has 13 amino acids. CDR3 residues: CASSERDNTEAFF. CDR3 DNA sequence: TGCGCCAGCAGTGAAAGGGATAACACTGAAGCTTTCTTT.

V usage is TRBV7-2 and J usage is TRBJ2-1; TRBD1 agrees at 11 bases. CDR1 and CDR2 from the germline V gene are SGHTA and FQGNSA. The junction had 6 bases not matched to a gene; V was cut back by 3 bases and J by 8 bases. This CDR3 comprises 15 residues. The CDR3 sequence: CASSFRDRGSHEQFF. CDR3 bases: TGTGCCAGCAGCTTCCGGGACAGGGGGTCGCATGAGCAGTTCTTC.

This chain joins TRBV29-1 and TRBJ2-5; TRBD2 matches 8 bases. CDR3 length: 14 residues. From germline, CDR1 is SQVTM and CDR2 ANQGSEA. Losses at the gene ends were 4 bases for V and 0 bases for J; bases not matched to a gene: 4. The CDR3 DNA reads as TGCAGCGTTGTCGGACTAGCCTACCAAGAGACCCAGTACTTC. Its protein is CSVVGLAYQETQYF. The whole variable domain, remainder taken from reference TRBV29-1 and TRBJ2-5, is SAVISQKPSRDICQRGTSLTIQCQVDSQVTMMFWYRQQPGQSLTLIATANQGSEATYESGFVIDKFPISRPNLTFSTLTVSNMSPEDSSIYLCSVVGLAYQETQYFGPGTRLLVL.

The chain is built from TRBV4-1 and TRBJ2-5; D gene unclear. Trimming left V 1 base short and J 2 bases short, with 2 bases between. Germline assignment: CDR1 MGHRA and CDR2 YSYEKL. The CDR3 totals 12 residues. The DNA of the CDR3 is TGCGCCAGCAGCCAAGGGCAAGAGACCCAGTACTTC. Translated: CASSQGQETQYF.

This clone has only one observation. The chain recombines TRBV4-1 with TRBJ2-7; the D gene is possibly TRBD1 (6 bases). Per the germline V gene, CDR1 is MGHRA and CDR2 is YSYEKL. CDR3 length: 15 residues. Trimming removed 0 bases at V and 2 bases at J, with 11 bases between. The CDR3 DNA follows: TGCGCCAGCAGCCAAGATCTTAGGGACACCTACGAGCAGTACTTC. It translates to CASSQDLRDTYEQYF.

The V gene is TRBV4-3, the J gene TRBJ2-1; D is unclear. The V gene lost 2 bases and the J gene lost 8 bases, with 16 bases spanning the gap. CDR1 and CDR2 (germline): LGHNA, YSLEER. This CDR3 is 15 amino acids long. The CDR3: CASSQSWQARHEQFF. CDR3 DNA sequence: TGCGCCAGCAGCCAAAGTTGGCAGGCTCGGCATGAGCAGTTCTTC.

CDR3 in DNA: TGTGCCAGCAGCTTGGCAGGGGCTAACTATGGCTACACCTTC. Translating it yields CASSLAGANYGYTF. The rearrangement links TRBV5-4 to TRBJ1-2; D is possibly TRBD1 (6 bases). Trimming shortened V by 0 bases and J by 0 bases, and 6 bases separated the two germline ends. In germline, CDR1 is SGHNT, CDR2 YYREEE (reference sequence). The CDR3 covers 14 residues.

The chain couples TRBV19 to TRBJ2-3; 11 nucleotides agree with TRBD1. CDR3 length equals 16 residues. Trimming took 5 bases from V and 2 from J; bases not matched to a gene: 6. From germline, CDR1 is LNHDA and CDR2 SQIVND (reference sequence). In DNA, the CDR3 is TGTGCCAGTAGTCCACGGACAGGGGGCTTCACAGATACGCAGTATTTT. It yields the protein CASSPRTGGFTDTQYF.

The V gene is TRBV5-4, the J gene TRBJ2-6; D gene uncertain. The CDR3 extends over 17 amino acids. The germline V and J ends were trimmed by 2 bases and 0 bases, with 12 bases remaining between them. Looked up from germline, CDR1 is SGHNT and CDR2 is YYREEE (reference sequence). In nucleotides, the CDR3 is TGTGCCAGCAGCTTCGGCAGCCCAACCTCTGGGGCCAACGTCCTGACTTTC. Translated, it gives CASSFGSPTSGANVLTF.

The rearrangement joins TRBV30 to TRBJ2-2; 13 positions match TRBD2. Germline CDR1 and CDR2: GTSNPN and SVGIG (reference sequence). V dropped 6 bases and J dropped 0; count of bases not matched to a gene: 1. This CDR3 spans 15 amino acids. The CDR3 sequence is CACGTSGTNTGELFF. CDR3 nucleotide sequence: TGTGCCTGTGGGACTAGCGGGACGAACACCGGGGAGCTGTTTTTT.

The chain couples TRBV10-3 to TRBJ2-2; the D gene is possibly TRBD1 (6 bases). The germline V gene has CDR1 ENHRY and CDR2 SYGVKD. The CDR3 extends over 15 amino acids. V shed 7 bases and J shed 2 bases, with 14 bases lying between them. DNA for the CDR3: TGTGCCATCATGGATCAGGGGAAAAACACCGGGGAGCTGTTTTTT. It encodes CAIMDQGKNTGELFF.

V and J are TRBV7-9 and TRBJ2-7, with D perhaps matching TRBD1 (6 bases). Per the germline V gene, CDR1 is SEHNR and CDR2 is FQNEAQ (reference sequence). The CDR3 has 15 amino acids. Trimming left V 5 bases short and J 0 bases short, with 14 bases between. CDR3 nucleotides: TGTGCCAGCAGCATACTAACAGGGTACTCCTACGAGCAGTACTTC. As protein: CASSILTGYSYEQYF.

This clone was seen just once. This chain links TRBV9 with TRBJ2-1; 7 bases are shared with TRBD2. The CDR3 consists of 13 residues. J lost 3 bases, V lost 3 bases, and 0 bases had no gene match. Looked up from germline, CDR1 is SGDLS and CDR2 is YYNGEE. CDR3 amino acids: CASSGTSYNEQFF. Here the CDR3 DNA reads TGTGCCAGCAGCGGGACTAGCTACAATGAGCAGTTCTTC. The variable domain in full, completed from reference TRBV9 and TRBJ2-1, reads DSGVTQTPKHLITATGQRVTLRCSPRSGDLSVYWYQQSLDQGLQFLIQYYNGEERAKGNILERFSAQQFPDLHSELNLSSLELGDSALYFCASSGTSYNEQFFGPGTRLTVL.

The V and J genes are TRBV4-1 and TRBJ2-7; D gene unclear. Trimming shortened V by 1 base and J by 5 bases, and 9 bases separated the two germline ends. CDR1 is MGHRA and CDR2 is YSYEKL in the germline V gene. The CDR3 is made up of 13 amino acids. Here the CDR3 reads CASSQAPYDEQYF. For the CDR3, the DNA is TGCGCCAGCAGCCAAGCCCCCTACGACGAGCAGTACTTC.

V gene TRBV7-5 combines with J gene TRBJ1-3. TRBV7-5 is designated a pseudogene. The CDR3 runs 13 residues. As DNA, the CDR3 is TGTGTCAGAAGCTTAGCCAGCCCAGAGGCTATATATTTT. It translates to CVRSLASPEAIYF.